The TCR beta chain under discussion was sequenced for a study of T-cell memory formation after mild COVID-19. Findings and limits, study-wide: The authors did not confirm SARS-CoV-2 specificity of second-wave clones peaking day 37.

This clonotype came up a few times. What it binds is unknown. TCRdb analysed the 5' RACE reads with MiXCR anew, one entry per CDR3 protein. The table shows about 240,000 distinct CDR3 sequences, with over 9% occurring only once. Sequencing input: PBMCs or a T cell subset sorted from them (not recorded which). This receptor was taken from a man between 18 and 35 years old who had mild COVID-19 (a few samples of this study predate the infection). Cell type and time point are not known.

The CDR3 loop reads CASRVGSSSYNEQFF. The CDR3 region has the DNA TGTGCCAGCAGAGTAGGGAGTAGCTCCTACAATGAGCAGTTCTTC. The chain joins TRBV6-2 or TRBV6-3 to TRBJ2-1; D possibly corresponds to TRBD2 (5 bases). The CDR3 has 15 residues. Germline-derived CDR1 and CDR2 are MNHEY and SVGEGT. Trimming stripped 6 bases from V and 0 bases from J, with 12 bases between.